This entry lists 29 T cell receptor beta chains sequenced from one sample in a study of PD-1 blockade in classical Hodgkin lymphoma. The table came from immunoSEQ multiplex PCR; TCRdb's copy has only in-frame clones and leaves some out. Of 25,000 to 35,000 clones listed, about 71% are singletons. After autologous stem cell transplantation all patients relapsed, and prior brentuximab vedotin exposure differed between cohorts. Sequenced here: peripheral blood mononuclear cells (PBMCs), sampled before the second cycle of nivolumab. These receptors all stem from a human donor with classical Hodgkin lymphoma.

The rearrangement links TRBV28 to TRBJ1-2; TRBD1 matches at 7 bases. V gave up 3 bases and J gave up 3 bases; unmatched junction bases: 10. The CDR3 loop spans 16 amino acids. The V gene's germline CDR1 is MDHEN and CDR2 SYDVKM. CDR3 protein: CASSFSPRTGHYGYTF. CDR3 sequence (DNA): TGTGCCAGCAGTTTTTCCCCACGGACAGGACACTATGGCTACACCTTC.

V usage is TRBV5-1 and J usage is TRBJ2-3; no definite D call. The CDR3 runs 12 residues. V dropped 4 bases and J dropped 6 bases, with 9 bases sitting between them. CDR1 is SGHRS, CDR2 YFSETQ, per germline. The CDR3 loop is CASSPAEDTQYF. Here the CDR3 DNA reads TGCGCCAGCAGCCCTGCAGAGGATACGCAGTATTTT.

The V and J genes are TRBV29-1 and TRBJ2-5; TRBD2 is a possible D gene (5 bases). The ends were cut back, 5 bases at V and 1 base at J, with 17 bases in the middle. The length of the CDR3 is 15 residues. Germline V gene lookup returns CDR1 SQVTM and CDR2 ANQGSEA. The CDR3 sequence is CSVPSKTMPQETQYF. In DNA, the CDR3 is TGCAGCGTTCCCAGTAAGACTATGCCCCAAGAGACCCAGTACTTC.

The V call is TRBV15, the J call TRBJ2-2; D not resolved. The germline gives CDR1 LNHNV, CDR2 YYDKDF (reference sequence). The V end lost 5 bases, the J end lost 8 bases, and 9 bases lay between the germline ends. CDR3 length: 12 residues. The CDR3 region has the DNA TGTGCCACCAGCCCCCGGTTTGGGGAGCTGTTTTTT. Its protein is CATSPRFGELFF.

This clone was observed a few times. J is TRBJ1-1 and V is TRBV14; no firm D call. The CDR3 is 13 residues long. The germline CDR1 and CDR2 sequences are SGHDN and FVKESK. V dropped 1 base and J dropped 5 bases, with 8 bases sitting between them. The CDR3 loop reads CASSQGTLTEAFF. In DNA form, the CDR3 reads TGTGCCAGCAGCCAAGGAACACTGACTGAAGCTTTCTTT.

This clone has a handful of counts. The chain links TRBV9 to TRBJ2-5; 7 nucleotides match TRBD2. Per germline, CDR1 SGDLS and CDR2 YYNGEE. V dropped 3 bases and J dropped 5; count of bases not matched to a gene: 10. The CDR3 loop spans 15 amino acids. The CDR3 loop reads CASSDTSAPSETQYF. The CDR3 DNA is TGTGCCAGCAGCGATACTAGCGCCCCCTCGGAGACCCAGTACTTC. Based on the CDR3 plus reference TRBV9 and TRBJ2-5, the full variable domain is DSGVTQTPKHLITATGQRVTLRCSPRSGDLSVYWYQQSLDQGLQFLIQYYNGEERAKGNILERFSAQQFPDLHSELNLSSLELGDSALYFCASSDTSAPSETQYFGPGTRLLVL.

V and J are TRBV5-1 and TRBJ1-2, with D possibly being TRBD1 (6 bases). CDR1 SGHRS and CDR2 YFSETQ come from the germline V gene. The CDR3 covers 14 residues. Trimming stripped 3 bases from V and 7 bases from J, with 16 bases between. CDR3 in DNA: TGCGCCAGCAGCTCGGCGGGGGCGACGGTTGGCTACACCTTC. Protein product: CASSSAGATVGYTF.

In DNA form, the CDR3 reads TGTGCCACCAGCAGGGGACTAGGGCAAGAGACCCAGTACTTC. Its translation: CATSRGLGQETQYF. The chain joins TRBV15 to TRBJ2-5; 8 bases map to TRBD2. J was trimmed by 2 bases and V by 3 bases; bases with no gene match: 2. This CDR3 is 14 amino acids long. In germline, CDR1 is LNHNV, CDR2 YYDKDF (reference sequence).

CDR3 region: CASSLDRASGTYEQYF. The DNA for the CDR3 is TGTGCCAGCAGCTTAGATCGGGCTAGCGGAACCTACGAGCAGTACTTC. This chain joins TRBV7-2 and TRBJ2-7, with 7 bases fitting TRBD2. The CDR3 spans 16 residues. Germline CDR1 reads SGHTA; CDR2 reads FQGNSA. The V and J ends lost 1 base and 2 bases, in that order; junction bases with no gene match: 8.

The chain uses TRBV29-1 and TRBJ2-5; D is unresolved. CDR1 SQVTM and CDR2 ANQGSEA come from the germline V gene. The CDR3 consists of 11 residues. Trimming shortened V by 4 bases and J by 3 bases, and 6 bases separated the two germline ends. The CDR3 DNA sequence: TGCAGCGTTGCAAGGAAAGAGACCCAGTACTTC. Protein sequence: CSVARKETQYF.

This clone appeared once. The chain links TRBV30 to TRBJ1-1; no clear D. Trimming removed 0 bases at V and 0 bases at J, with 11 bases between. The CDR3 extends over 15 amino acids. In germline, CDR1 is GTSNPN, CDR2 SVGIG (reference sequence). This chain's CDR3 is CAWSVVSFMNTEAFF. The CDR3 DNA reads TGTGCCTGGAGTGTAGTCTCCTTTATGAACACTGAAGCTTTCTTT.

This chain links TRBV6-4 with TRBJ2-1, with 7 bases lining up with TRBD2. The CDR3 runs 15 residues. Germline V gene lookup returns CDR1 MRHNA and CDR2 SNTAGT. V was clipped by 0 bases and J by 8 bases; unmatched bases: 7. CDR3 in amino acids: CASSDSSSGGDEQFF. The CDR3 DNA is TGTGCCAGCAGTGACTCGAGTTCGGGGGGAGATGAGCAGTTCTTC.

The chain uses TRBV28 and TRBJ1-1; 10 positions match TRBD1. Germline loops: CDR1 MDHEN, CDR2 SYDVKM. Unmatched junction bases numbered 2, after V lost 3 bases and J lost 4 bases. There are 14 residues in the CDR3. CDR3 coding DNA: TGTGCCAGCAGTTTGACAGGGGGCAGCACTGAAGCTTTCTTT. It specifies CASSLTGGSTEAFF.

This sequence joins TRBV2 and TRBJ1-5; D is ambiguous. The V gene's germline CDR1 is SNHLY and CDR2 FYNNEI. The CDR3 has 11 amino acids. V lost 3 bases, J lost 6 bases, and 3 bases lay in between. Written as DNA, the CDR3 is TGTGCCAGCAGTGATGGTCAGCCCCAGCATTTT. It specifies CASSDGQPQHF.

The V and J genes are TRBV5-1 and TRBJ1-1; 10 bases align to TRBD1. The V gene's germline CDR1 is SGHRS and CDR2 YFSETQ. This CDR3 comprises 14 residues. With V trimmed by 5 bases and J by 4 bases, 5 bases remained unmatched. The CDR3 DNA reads TGCGCCAGCAGGCGACAGGGGGCTGTCACTGAAGCTTTCTTT. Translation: CASRRQGAVTEAFF. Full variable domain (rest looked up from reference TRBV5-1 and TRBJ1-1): KAGVTQTPRYLIKTRGQQVTLSCSPISGHRSVSWYQQTPGQGLQFLFEYFSETQRNKGNFPGRFSGRQFSNSRSEMNVSTLELGDSALYLCASRRQGAVTEAFFGQGTRLTVV.

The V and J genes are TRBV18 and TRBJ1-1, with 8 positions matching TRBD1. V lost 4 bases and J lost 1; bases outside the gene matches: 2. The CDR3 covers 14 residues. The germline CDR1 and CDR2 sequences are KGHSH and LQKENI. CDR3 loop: CASSRQGQNTEAFF. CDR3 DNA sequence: TGTGCCAGCTCACGACAGGGGCAGAACACTGAAGCTTTCTTT.

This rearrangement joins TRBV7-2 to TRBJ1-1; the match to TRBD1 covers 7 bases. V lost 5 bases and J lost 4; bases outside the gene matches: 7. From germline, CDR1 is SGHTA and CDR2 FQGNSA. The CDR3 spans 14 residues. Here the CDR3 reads CASSAWEGATEAFF. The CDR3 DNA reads TGTGCCAGCAGCGCATGGGAGGGGGCCACTGAAGCTTTCTTT.

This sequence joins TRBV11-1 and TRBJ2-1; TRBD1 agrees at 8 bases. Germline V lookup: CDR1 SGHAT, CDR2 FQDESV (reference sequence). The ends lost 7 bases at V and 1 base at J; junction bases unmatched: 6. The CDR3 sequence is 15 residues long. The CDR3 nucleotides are TGTGCCAGCACCCTACAGGGGGGATCCTACAATGAGCAGTTCTTC. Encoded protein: CASTLQGGSYNEQFF.

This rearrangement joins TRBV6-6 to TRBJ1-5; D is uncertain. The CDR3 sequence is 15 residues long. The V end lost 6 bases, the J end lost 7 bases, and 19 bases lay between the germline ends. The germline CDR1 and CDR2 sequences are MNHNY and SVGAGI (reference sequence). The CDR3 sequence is CASREPGDGRQPQHF. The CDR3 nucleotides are TGTGCCAGCAGAGAACCGGGCGACGGACGACAGCCCCAGCATTTT.

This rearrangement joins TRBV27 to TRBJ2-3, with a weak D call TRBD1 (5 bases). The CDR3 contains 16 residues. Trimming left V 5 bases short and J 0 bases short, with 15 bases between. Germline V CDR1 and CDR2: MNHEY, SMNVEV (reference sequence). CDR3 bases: TGTGCCAGCAGTCGCACAACAGGAATTAGCACAGATACGCAGTATTTT. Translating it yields CASSRTTGISTDTQYF.

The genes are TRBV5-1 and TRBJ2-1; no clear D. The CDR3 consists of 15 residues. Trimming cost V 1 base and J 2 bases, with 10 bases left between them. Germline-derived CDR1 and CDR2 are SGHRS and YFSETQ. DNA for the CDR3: TGCGCCAGCAGCTTGTCGGGTTCCACCTACAATGAGCAGTTCTTC. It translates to CASSLSGSTYNEQFF. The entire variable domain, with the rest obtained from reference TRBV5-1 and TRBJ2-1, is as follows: KAGVTQTPRYLIKTRGQQVTLSCSPISGHRSVSWYQQTPGQGLQFLFEYFSETQRNKGNFPGRFSGRQFSNSRSEMNVSTLELGDSALYLCASSLSGSTYNEQFFGPGTRLTVL.

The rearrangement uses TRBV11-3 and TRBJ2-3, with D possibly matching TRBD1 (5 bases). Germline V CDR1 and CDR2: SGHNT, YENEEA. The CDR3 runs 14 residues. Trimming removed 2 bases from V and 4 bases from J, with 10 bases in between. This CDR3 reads CASSLRGGADTQYF. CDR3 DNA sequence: TGTGCCAGCAGCTTAAGGGGTGGCGCAGATACGCAGTATTTT.

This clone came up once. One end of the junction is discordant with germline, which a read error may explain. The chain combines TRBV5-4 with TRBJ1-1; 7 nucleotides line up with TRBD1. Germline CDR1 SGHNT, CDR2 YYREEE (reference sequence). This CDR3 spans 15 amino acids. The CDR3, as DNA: TGCGCCAGCAGCCAAGATGAGGGGGCGAACACTGAAGCTTTCTTT. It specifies CASSQDEGANTEAFF. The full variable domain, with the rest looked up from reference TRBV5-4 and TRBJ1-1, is ETGVTQSPTHLIKTRGQQVTLRCSSQSGHNTVSWYQQALGQGPQFIFQYYREEENGRGNFPPRFSGLQFPNYSSELNVNALELDDSALYLCASSQDEGANTEAFFGQGTRLTVV.

CDR3: CASSPTSGDEQYF. CDR3 DNA: TGTGCCAGCAGCCCGACTAGTGGGGACGAGCAGTACTTC. The J gene is TRBJ2-7, the V gene TRBV13, with D perhaps TRBD2 (6 bases). From germline, CDR1 is PRHDT and CDR2 FYEKMQ (reference sequence). Between the trimmed V and J ends, which lost 5 bases and 5 bases, there was a span of 13 bases. The CDR3 has 13 residues.

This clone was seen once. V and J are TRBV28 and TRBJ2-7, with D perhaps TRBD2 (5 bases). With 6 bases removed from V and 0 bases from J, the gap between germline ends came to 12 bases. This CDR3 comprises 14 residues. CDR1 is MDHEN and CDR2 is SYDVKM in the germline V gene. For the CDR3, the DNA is TGTGCCAGCAGGGCGGAGGTGAGCTCCTACGAGCAGTACTTC. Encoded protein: CASRAEVSSYEQYF.

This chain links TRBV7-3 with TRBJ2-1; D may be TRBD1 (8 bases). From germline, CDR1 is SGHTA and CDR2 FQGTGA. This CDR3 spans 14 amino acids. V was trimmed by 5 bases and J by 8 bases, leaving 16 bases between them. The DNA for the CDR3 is TGTGCCAGCAGCCCGAGCGGGACAGGAGATGAGCAGTTCTTC. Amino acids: CASSPSGTGDEQFF.

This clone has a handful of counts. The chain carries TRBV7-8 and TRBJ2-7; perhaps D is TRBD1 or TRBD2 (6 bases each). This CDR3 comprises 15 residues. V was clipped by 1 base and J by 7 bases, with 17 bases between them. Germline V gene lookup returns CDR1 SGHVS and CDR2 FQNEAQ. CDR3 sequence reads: CASSLGAQGAGEQYF. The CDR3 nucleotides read TGTGCCAGCAGCTTAGGGGCACAGGGCGCGGGGGAGCAGTACTTC.

The CDR3 loop reads CASSSQQGMSEAFF. CDR3 bases: TGTGCCAGCAGCTCACAACAGGGTATGTCTGAAGCTTTCTTT. The V gene is TRBV7-2, the J gene TRBJ1-1; possibly TRBD1 for D (6 bases). Trimming took 4 bases from V and 6 from J, leaving 15 bases between them. Per germline, CDR1 SGHTA and CDR2 FQGNSA. The CDR3 covers 14 residues.

In nucleotides, the CDR3 is TGTGCCAGCAGCAAAGCGCTGGGCGGGAGCTCCTACAATGAGCAGTTCTTC. It specifies CASSKALGGSSYNEQFF. This chain joins TRBV21-1 and TRBJ2-1; TRBD2 is taken as the D call from the table, unchecked against the DNA. TRBV21-1 is noted as a pseudogene. This CDR3 is built from 17 residues.